A selection of T cell receptor beta chains follows, all from one sample in a study of CD8 T cells in Susac syndrome. TCRdb ran MiXCR on the immunoSEQ multiplex PCR reads and lists one entry per CDR3 protein. The data contain around 170,000 distinct CDR3 sequences, approximately 95% of them singletons. Material for sequencing was CD8+ T cells from PBMCs. These receptors originate from a human donor with Susac syndrome. CDR3s include the opening cysteine and the closing phenylalanine or tryptophan. D genes are given only for firm matches. Size tells how often a clone was seen (once, few, many) or the class of an expanded clone, and some rows leave it out.

clone_size j_call v_call d_call cdr3_aa cdr3_nt
. TRBJ2-2 TRBV3-1 TRBD2 CASSRRLAGNTGELFF TGTGCCAGCAGCCGACGACTAGCGGGGAACACCGGGGAGCTGTTTTTT
. TRBJ2-7 TRBV4-1 TRBD1 CASSQGRTGGEQYF TGCGCCAGCAGCCAAGGGCGGACAGGGGGCGAGCAGTACTTC
. TRBJ2-7 TRBV7-8 TRBD2 CASSFPGTSGNEQYF TGTGCCAGCAGCTTTCCCGGGACTAGCGGAAACGAGCAGTACTTC
. TRBJ2-1 TRBV18 . CASSPPRQVSYNEQFF TGTGCCAGCTCACCACCGAGACAGGTCTCCTACAATGAGCAGTTCTTC
. TRBJ2-7 TRBV7-9 . CASSLKHYEQYF TGTGCCAGCAGCCTCAAGCACTACGAGCAGTACTTC
. TRBJ2-1 TRBV20-1 . CSATLNGRNYNEQFF TGCAGTGCGACCTTAAATGGCAGGAACTACAATGAGCAGTTCTTC
. TRBJ2-7 TRBV5-1 . CASSPGGFSYEQYF TGCGCCAGCAGCCCCGGGGGCTTCTCCTACGAGCAGTACTTC
. TRBJ2-7 TRBV20-1 TRBD2 CSANSGGGAYEQYF TGCAGTGCCAACAGCGGGGGGGGCGCCTACGAGCAGTACTTC
few TRBJ2-2 TRBV19 . CASSPPDSNTGELFF TGTGCCAGTAGCCCCCCTGACAGCAACACCGGGGAGCTGTTTTTT
. TRBJ1-5 TRBV27 . CASRRSSNQPQHF TGTGCCAGCAGGCGCTCGAGCAATCAGCCCCAGCATTTT
. TRBJ1-6 TRBV7-2 . CASSPFEEGTSPLHF TGTGCCAGCAGCCCATTCGAGGAAGGTACTTCACCCCTCCACTTT
. TRBJ1-5 TRBV9 TRBD1 CASSAGTGNQPQHF TGTGCCAGCAGCGCTGGGACAGGGAATCAGCCCCAGCATTTT
. TRBJ2-1 TRBV19 . CASSIPGRPGEQFF TGTGCCAGTAGTATTCCTGGCCGCCCGGGGGAGCAGTTCTTC
. TRBJ1-2 TRBV29-1 . CSVEDQFAGGYGYTF TGCAGCGTTGAAGATCAGTTCGCGGGCGGCTATGGCTACACCTTC
. TRBJ2-2 TRBV2 . CASREIPGELFF TGTGCCAGCAGGGAGATTCCCGGGGAGCTGTTTTTT
. TRBJ2-5 TRBV11-3 . CASNQRGSQETQYF TGTGCCAGCAACCAAAGGGGGAGCCAAGAGACCCAGTACTTC
. TRBJ1-2 TRBV4-2 . CASSPQSGALDHYGYTF TGTGCCAGCAGCCCACAAAGTGGCGCCTTAGACCACTATGGCTACACCTTC
once TRBJ2-7 TRBV6-6 . CASRTGWDLSYEQYF TGTGCCAGCAGGACGGGATGGGACCTCTCCTACGAGCAGTACTTC
. TRBJ1-1 TRBV12-3/TRBV12-4 . CASSQIQKNTEAFF TGTGCCAGCTCCCAGATCCAGAAGAACACTGAAGCTTTCTTT
. TRBJ2-2 TRBV5-6 . CASSLGAPTGELFF TGTGCCAGCAGCTTGGGGGCACCCACCGGGGAGCTGTTTTTT
. TRBJ2-7 TRBV9 . CASSLSSRTSAGEQYF TGTGCCAGCAGCCTTAGCTCCAGGACCTCTGCTGGGGAGCAGTACTTC
. TRBJ2-7 TRBV20-1 . CSARPLAEGSYEQYF TGCAGTGCTCGTCCTCTAGCAGAAGGCTCCTACGAGCAGTACTTC
. TRBJ1-1 TRBV6-5 . CATIGGAEAFF TGTGCCACCATAGGGGGGGCTGAAGCTTTCTTT
. TRBJ1-1 TRBV2 . CASSAQGNTEAFF TGTGCCAGCAGTGCCCAGGGGAACACTGAAGCTTTCTTT
. TRBJ2-1 TRBV15 TRBD2 CATSRGAGTSGGGGSYNEQFF TGTGCCACCAGCAGAGGTGCCGGGACTAGCGGGGGGGGAGGTTCCTACAATGAGCAGTTCTTC
once TRBJ1-4 TRBV9 . CASSVGGAINEKLFF TGTGCCAGCAGCGTAGGAGGGGCGATTAATGAAAAACTGTTTTTT
. TRBJ1-2 TRBV3-1 . CASSQEEGSSYGYTF TGTGCCAGCAGCCAAGAGGAGGGATCGAGCTATGGCTACACCTTC
. TRBJ2-1 TRBV27 TRBD2 CASSAPRASGSLGYNEQFF TGTGCCAGCAGCGCCCCGAGAGCTAGCGGGAGCTTGGGGTACAATGAGCAGTTCTTC
once TRBJ2-7 TRBV4-1 . CASSQDRTDEQYF TGCGCCAGCAGCCAGGACAGAACAGACGAGCAGTACTTC
. TRBJ2-1 TRBV6-5 TRBD2 CASAPWTSGRYEQFF TGTGCCAGCGCACCCTGGACTAGCGGGAGATATGAGCAGTTCTTC
. TRBJ2-3 TRBV7-8 . CASSLVGRLRGDTQYF TGTGCCAGCAGCTTAGTGGGGCGACTAAGGGGAGATACGCAGTATTTT
. TRBJ2-2 TRBV6-7 TRBD2 CASSPRLAGADTGELFF TGTGCCAGCAGTCCCCGACTAGCGGGGGCCGACACCGGGGAGCTGTTTTTT
. TRBJ2-1 TRBV12-3/TRBV12-4 . CASSFYEQFF TGTGCCAGCAGTTTTTATGAGCAGTTCTTC
. TRBJ1-2 TRBV2 . CASSEGRQGYTF TGTGCCAGCAGTGAGGGTAGGCAAGGCTACACCTTC
. TRBJ1-2 TRBV20-1 TRBD1 CSARGYRDRDYGYTF TGCAGTGCTAGGGGTTATAGGGACAGAGACTATGGCTACACCTTC
. TRBJ2-7 TRBV20-1 . CSAGTQRGEQYF TGCAGTGCAGGGACTCAACGGGGCGAGCAGTACTTC
. TRBJ2-1 TRBV9 TRBD2 CASSVASGSHNEQFF TGTGCCAGCAGCGTAGCTAGCGGGAGTCACAATGAGCAGTTCTTC
. TRBJ2-4 TRBV7-8 TRBD1 CASGPGTGVKNIQYF TGTGCCAGCGGCCCCGGGACAGGGGTCAAAAACATTCAGTACTTC
once TRBJ1-2 TRBV5-1 . CASSLEYHGYTF TGCGCCAGCAGCTTGGAATATCATGGCTACACCTTC
. TRBJ2-1 TRBV20-1 TRBD2 CSADLSGSLYNEQFF TGCAGTGCCGACCTCAGCGGGAGTTTATACAATGAGCAGTTCTTC
. TRBJ1-2 TRBV27 . CASSLSGGDYGYTF TGTGCCAGCAGTTTATCGGGGGGCGACTATGGCTACACCTTC
once TRBJ2-5 TRBV4-1 . CASSNSAGETQYF TGCGCCAGCAGCAACAGTGCCGGGGAGACCCAGTACTTC
. TRBJ2-1 TRBV5-6 TRBD2 CASSLIAGSYNEQFF TGTGCCAGCAGCTTAATAGCGGGATCCTACAATGAGCAGTTCTTC
. TRBJ1-2 TRBV27 TRBD1 CASSLGQEFYGYTF TGTGCCAGCAGTTTGGGACAGGAATTCTATGGCTACACCTTC
few TRBJ1-5 TRBV9 . CASSVDGTSNQPQHF TGTGCCAGCAGCGTGGACGGGACCAGCAATCAGCCCCAGCATTTT
. TRBJ2-7 TRBV7-9 . CASREPGDYEQYF TGTGCCAGCAGGGAGCCCGGGGATTACGAGCAGTACTTC
. TRBJ2-4 TRBV7-9 TRBD1 CASSVEPSGTVQYF TGTGCCAGCAGCGTAGAGCCCTCCGGGACAGTTCAGTACTTC
. TRBJ2-5 TRBV20-1 TRBD1 CSASLLTGGQETQYF TGCAGTGCTAGCCTCCTGACAGGGGGGCAAGAGACCCAGTACTTC
. TRBJ2-7 TRBV6-5 . CASSYGGLGYEQYF TGTGCCAGCAGTTACGGAGGGTTGGGCTACGAGCAGTACTTC
. TRBJ2-3 TRBV5-1 . CASSEGGKGTDTQYF TGCGCCAGCAGCGAAGGAGGGAAAGGCACAGATACGCAGTATTTT
. TRBJ2-1 TRBV9 . CASSARPGRNSYNEQFF TGTGCCAGCAGCGCCCGACCGGGACGCAACTCCTACAATGAGCAGTTCTTC
. TRBJ1-1 TRBV7-2 . CASSLEPGNTEAFF TGTGCCAGCAGCTTAGAACCTGGGAACACTGAAGCTTTCTTT
. TRBJ2-3 TRBV9 . CASSGNKGDTQYF TGTGCCAGCAGCGGGAACAAGGGAGATACGCAGTATTTT
. TRBJ2-1 TRBV7-9 . CASSQDVVVFDEQFF TGTGCCAGCAGCCAGGACGTCGTTGTTTTCGATGAGCAGTTCTTC
. TRBJ2-1 TRBV2 TRBD1 CASSEGGTGGNEQFF TGTGCCAGCAGTGAAGGGGGGACAGGGGGCAATGAGCAGTTCTTC
. TRBJ2-3 TRBV5-1 TRBD1 CASSEIRRGTGADTQYF TGCGCCAGCAGCGAAATCCGGAGGGGGACAGGGGCAGATACGCAGTATTTT
. TRBJ2-3 TRBV11-2 . CASSLGAEVLGDTQYF TGTGCCAGCAGCCTAGGGGCAGAGGTTCTCGGGGATACGCAGTATTTT
. TRBJ2-1 TRBV9 . CASSGTGVQSHEQFF TGTGCCAGCAGCGGCACCGGCGTCCAATCCCATGAGCAGTTCTTC
. TRBJ1-3 TRBV7-9 . CASSGPPGNTIYF TGTGCCAGCAGCGGCCCGCCCGGAAACACCATATATTTT
. TRBJ1-2 TRBV9 . CASSVTGRINYGYTF TGTGCCAGCAGCGTAACGGGACGGATTAACTATGGCTACACCTTC